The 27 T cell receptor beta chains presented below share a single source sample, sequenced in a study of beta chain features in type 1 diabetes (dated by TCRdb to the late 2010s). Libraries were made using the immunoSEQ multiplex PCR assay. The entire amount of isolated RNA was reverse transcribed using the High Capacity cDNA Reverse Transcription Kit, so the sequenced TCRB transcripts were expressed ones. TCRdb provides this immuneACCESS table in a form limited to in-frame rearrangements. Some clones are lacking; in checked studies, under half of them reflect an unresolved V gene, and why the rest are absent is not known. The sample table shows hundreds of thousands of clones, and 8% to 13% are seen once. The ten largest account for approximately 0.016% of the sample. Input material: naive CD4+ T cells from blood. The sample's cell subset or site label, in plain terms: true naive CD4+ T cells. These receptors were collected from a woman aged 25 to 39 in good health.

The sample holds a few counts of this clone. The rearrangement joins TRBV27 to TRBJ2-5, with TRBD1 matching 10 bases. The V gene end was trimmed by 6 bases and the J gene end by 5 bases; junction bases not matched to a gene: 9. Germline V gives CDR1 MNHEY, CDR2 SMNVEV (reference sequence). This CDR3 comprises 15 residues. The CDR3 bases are TGTGCCAGCAGCAAGGGACAGGGGTATTCGGAGACCCAGTACTTC. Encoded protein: CASSKGQGYSETQYF.

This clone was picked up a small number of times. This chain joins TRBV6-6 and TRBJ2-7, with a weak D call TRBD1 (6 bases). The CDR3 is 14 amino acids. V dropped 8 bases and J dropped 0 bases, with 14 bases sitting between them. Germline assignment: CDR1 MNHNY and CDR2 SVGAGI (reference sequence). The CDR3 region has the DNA TGTGCCAGCGGGGGAGACAGGAGCTCCTACGAGCAGTACTTC. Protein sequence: CASGGDRSSYEQYF.

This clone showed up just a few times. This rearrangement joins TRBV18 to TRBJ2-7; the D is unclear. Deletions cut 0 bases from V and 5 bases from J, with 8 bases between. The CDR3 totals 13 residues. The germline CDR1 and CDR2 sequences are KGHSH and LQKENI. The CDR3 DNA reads TGTGCCAGCTCACCACCGTCAGTACACGAGCAGTACTTC. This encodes CASSPPSVHEQYF. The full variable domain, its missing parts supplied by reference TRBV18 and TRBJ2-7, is NAGVMQNPRHLVRRRGQEARLRCSPMKGHSHVYWYRQLPEEGLKFMVYLQKENIIDESGMPKERFSAEFPKEGPSILRIQQVVRGDSAAYFCASSPPSVHEQYFGPGTRLTVT.

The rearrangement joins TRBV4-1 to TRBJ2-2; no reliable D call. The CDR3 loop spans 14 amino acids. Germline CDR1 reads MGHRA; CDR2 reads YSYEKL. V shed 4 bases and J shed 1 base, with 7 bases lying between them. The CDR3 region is CASSPVRNTGELFF. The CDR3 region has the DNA TGCGCCAGCAGCCCCGTTAGGAACACCGGGGAGCTGTTTTTT.

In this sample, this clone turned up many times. The CDR3 coding sequence is TGCGCCAGCAGCCAAGAACGAGCGTCCGAGACCCAGTACTTC. Translation: CASSQERASETQYF. The chain combines TRBV4-3 with TRBJ2-5; no clear D gene. The CDR3 consists of 14 residues. V lost 0 bases and J lost 5, with 10 bases in between. Germline CDR1 LGHNA, CDR2 YSLEER.

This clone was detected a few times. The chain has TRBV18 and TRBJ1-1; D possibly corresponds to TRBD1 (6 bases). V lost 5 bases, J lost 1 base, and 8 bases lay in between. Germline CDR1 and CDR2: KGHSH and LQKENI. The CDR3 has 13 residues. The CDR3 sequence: CASSRQANTEAFF. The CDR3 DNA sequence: TGTGCCAGCTCAAGACAGGCGAACACTGAAGCTTTCTTT.

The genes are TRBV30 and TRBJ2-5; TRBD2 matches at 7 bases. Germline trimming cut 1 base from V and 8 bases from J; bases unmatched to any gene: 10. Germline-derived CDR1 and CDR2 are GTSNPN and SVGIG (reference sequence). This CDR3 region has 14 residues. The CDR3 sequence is CAWSETSRSGTQYF. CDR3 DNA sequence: TGTGCCTGGAGTGAGACTAGCCGCTCAGGAACCCAGTACTTC. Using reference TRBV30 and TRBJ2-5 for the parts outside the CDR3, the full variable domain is SQTIHQWPATLVQPVGSPLSLECTVEGTSNPNLYWYRQAAGRGLQLLFYSVGIGQISSEVPQNLSASRPQDRQFILSSKKLLLSDSGFYLCAWSETSRSGTQYFGPGTRLLVL.

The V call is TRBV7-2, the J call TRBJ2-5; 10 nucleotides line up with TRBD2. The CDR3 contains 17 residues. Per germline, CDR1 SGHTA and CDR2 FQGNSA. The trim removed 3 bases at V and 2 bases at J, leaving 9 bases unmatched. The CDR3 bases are TGTGCCAGCAGCTTTCTCGTAGTAGCGGGAGGACAAGAGACCCAGTACTTC. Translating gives CASSFLVVAGGQETQYF.

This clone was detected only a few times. DNA for the CDR3: TGTGCCAGCAGCTGGACAGGGGGGAGGTACGAGCAGTACTTC. Translating gives CASSWTGGRYEQYF. This chain joins TRBV7-8 and TRBJ2-7, with TRBD1 matching 10 bases. Trimming cost V 4 bases and J 4 bases; bases outside gene matches: 4. The germline gives CDR1 SGHVS, CDR2 FQNEAQ. The CDR3 has 14 amino acids. The whole variable domain, remainder taken from reference TRBV7-8 and TRBJ2-7, is GAGVSQSPRYKVAKRGQDVALRCDPISGHVSLFWYQQALGQGPEFLTYFQNEAQLDKSGLPSDRFFAERPEGSVSTLKIQRTQQEDSAVYLCASSWTGGRYEQYFGPGTRLTVT.

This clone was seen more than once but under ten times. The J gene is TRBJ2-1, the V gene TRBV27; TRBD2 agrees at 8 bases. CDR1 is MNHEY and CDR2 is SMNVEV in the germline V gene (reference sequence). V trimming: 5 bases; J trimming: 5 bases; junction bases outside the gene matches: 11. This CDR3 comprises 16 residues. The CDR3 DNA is TGTGCCAGCAGTCCCGGCCTCGGGAGGGCCGACAATGAGCAGTTCTTC. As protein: CASSPGLGRADNEQFF.

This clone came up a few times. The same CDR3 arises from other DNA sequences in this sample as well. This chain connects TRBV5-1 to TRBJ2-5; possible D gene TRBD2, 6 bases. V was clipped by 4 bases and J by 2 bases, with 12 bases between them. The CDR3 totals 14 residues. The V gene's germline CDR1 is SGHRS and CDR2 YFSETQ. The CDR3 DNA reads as TGCGCCAGCAGCCCCGGGACTCCACAAGAGACCCAGTACTTC. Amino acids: CASSPGTPQETQYF.

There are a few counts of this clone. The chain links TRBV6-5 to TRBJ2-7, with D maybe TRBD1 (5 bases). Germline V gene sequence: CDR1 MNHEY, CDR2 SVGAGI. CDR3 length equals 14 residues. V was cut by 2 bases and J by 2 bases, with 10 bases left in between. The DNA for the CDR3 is TGTGCCAGCAGTTACAACAGGCTAACCTACGAGCAGTACTTC. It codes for CASSYNRLTYEQYF.

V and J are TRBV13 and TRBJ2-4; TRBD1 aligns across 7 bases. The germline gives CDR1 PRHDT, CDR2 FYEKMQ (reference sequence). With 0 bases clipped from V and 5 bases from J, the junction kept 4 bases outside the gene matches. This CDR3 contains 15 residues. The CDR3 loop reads CASSLGRGTENIQYF. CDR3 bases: TGTGCCAGCAGCTTAGGCAGGGGGACAGAAAACATTCAGTACTTC.

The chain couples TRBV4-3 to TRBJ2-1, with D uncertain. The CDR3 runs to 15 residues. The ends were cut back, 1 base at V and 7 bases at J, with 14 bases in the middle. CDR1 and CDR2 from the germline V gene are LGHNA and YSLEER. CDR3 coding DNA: TGCGCCAGCAGCCAAGCATCGGGTCTTAAAAATGAGCAGTTCTTC. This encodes CASSQASGLKNEQFF.

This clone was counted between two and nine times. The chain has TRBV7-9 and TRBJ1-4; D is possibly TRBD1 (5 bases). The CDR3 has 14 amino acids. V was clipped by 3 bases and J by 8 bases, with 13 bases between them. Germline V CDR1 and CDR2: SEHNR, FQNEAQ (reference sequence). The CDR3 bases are TGTGCCAGCAGCTTCACGGGGGTCAGCGAAAAACTGTTTTTT. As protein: CASSFTGVSEKLFF.

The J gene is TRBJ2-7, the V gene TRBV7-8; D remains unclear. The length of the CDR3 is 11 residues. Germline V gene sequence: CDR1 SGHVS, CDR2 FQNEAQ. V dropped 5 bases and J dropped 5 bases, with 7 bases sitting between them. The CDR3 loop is CASSPRDEQYF. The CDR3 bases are TGTGCCAGCAGCCCACGGGACGAGCAGTACTTC.

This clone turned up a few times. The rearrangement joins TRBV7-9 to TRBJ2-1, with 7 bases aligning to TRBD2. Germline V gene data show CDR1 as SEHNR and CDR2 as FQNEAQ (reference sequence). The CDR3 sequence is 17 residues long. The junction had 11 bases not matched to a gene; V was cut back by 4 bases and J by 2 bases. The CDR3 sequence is CASSSIPPAGAYNEQFF. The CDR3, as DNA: TGTGCCAGCAGCTCGATTCCACCGGCGGGAGCCTACAATGAGCAGTTCTTC.

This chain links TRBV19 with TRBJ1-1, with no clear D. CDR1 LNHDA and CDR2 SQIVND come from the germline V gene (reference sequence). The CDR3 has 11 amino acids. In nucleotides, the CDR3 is TGTGCGGCCCAAATGAACACTGAAGCTTTCTTT. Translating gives CAAQMNTEAFF.

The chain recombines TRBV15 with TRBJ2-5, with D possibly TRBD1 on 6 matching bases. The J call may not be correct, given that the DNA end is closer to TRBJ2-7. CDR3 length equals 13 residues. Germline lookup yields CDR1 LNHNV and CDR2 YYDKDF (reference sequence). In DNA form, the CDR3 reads TGTGCCACCAGCAGTTCCACAGGGCCCGAGCAGTACTTC. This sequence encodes CATSSSTGPEQYF.

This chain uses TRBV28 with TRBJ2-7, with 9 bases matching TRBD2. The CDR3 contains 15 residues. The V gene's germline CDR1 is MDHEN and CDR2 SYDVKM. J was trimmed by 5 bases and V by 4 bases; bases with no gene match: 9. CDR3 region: CASSSSGEGRDEQYF. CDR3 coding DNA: TGTGCCAGCAGTTCTAGCGGGGAGGGCCGGGACGAGCAGTACTTC.

The CDR3 loop is CASSLVKTEETQYF. In nucleotides, the CDR3 is TGTGCCAGCAGCTTAGTAAAGACTGAAGAGACCCAGTACTTC. J is TRBJ2-5 and V is TRBV11-2; D remains ambiguous. CDR1 and CDR2 (germline): SGHAT, FQNNGV. CDR3 length: 14 amino acids. Trimming removed 1 base from V and 3 bases from J, with 9 bases in between. The whole variable domain, remainder taken from reference TRBV11-2 and TRBJ2-5, is EAGVAQSPRYKIIEKRQSVAFWCNPISGHATLYWYQQILGQGPKLLIQFQNNGVVDDSQLPKDRFSAERLKGVDSTLKIQPAKLEDSAVYLCASSLVKTEETQYFGPGTRLLVL.

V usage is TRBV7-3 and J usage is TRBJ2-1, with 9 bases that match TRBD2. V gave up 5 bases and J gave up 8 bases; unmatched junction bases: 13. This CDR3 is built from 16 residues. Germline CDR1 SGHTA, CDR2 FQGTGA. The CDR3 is CASSLLAGVSMDEQFF. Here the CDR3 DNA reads TGTGCCAGCAGCCTGTTAGCGGGAGTGTCAATGGATGAGCAGTTCTTC.

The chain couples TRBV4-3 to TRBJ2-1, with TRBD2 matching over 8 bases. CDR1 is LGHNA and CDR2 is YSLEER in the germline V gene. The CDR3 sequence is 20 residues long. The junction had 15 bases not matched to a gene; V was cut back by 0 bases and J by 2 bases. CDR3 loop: CASSQDLPSGFEIAYNEQFF. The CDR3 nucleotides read TGCGCCAGCAGCCAAGATCTTCCTAGCGGGTTCGAGATCGCCTACAATGAGCAGTTCTTC.

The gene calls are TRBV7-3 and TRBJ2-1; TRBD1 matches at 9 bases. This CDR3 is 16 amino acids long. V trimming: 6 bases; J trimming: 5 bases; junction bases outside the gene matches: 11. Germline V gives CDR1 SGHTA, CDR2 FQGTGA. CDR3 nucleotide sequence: TGTGCCAGCAGTATCGACGGGACAGGGACCCACAATGAGCAGTTCTTC. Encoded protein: CASSIDGTGTHNEQFF.

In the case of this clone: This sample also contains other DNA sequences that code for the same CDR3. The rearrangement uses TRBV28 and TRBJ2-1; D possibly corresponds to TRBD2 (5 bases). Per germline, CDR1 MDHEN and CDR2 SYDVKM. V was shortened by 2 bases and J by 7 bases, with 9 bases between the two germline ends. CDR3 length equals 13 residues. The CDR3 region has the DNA TGTGCCAGCAGTTTAGGTCGGGAAAATGAGCAGTTCTTC. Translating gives CASSLGRENEQFF.

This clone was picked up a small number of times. CDR3 coding DNA: TGCGCCAGCAGCCAAGTCCTAGCGGACAGCTCCTACAATGAGCAGTTCTTC. This gives the protein CASSQVLADSSYNEQFF. The rearrangement joins TRBV4-3 to TRBJ2-1, with D perhaps matching TRBD2 (7 bases). The CDR3 has 17 amino acids. Between the trimmed V and J ends, which lost 1 base and 0 bases, there was a span of 13 bases. Germline CDR1 and CDR2: LGHNA and YSLEER.

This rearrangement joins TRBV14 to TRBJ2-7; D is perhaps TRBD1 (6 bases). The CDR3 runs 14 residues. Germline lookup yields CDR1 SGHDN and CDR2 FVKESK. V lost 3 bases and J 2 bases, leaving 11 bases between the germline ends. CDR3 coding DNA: TGTGCCAGCAGCCAGCCCGGACAGACCTACGAGCAGTACTTC. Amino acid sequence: CASSQPGQTYEQYF.